This T cell receptor beta chain stems from a study of spatial heterogeneity in lung cancer. TCRdb re-analysed the 5' RACE reads in MiXCR, keeping a single row per CDR3 protein. The table lists about 7,800 distinct CDR3 sequences, about 9.1% of them singletons. This sample's time point: sample taken at primary tumor resection. There were roughly 72 donors, all of them untreated patients with early-stage non-small cell lung cancer. This clonotype has at least ten counts. This material consisted of PBMCs, taken at surgery. This sequence was found in a male donor with early-stage non-small cell lung cancer.

CDR3 amino acids: CASSFQGGALSPLHF. For the CDR3, the DNA is TGTGCCAGCAGCTTTCAGGGGGGAGCATTATCACCCCTCCACTTT. This sequence joins TRBV5-5 and TRBJ1-6; 7 positions match TRBD1. J gave up 10 bases and V 2 bases, and 9 bases lay outside the gene matches. The CDR3 has 15 amino acids. Germline values: CDR1 SGHKS, CDR2 YYEKEE (reference sequence).